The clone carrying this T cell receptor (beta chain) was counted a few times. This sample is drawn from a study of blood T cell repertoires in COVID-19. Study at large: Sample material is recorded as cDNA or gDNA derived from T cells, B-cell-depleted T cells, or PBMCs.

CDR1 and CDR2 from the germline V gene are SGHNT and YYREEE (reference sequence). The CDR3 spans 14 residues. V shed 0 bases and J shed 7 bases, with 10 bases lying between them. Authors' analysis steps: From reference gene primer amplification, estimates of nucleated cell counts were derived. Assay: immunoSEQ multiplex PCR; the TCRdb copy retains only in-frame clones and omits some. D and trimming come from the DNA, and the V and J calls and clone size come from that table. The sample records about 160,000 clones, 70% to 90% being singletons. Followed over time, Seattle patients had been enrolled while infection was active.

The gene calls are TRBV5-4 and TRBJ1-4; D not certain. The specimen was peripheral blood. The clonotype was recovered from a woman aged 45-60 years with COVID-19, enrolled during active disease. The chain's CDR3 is CASSLEGRSEKLFF. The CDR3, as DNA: TGTGCCAGCAGCTTGGAAGGGAGGAGTGAAAAACTGTTTTTT.